The rows below give T cell receptor beta chains drawn from one sample of a study of T cell repertoires in ileal Crohn's disease. Assay used: immunoSEQ multiplex PCR; TCRdb lists only in-frame clones, some missing. The repertoire includes about 13,000 clones, around 80% of them detected once, and roughly 4.8% sits in the top ten. The specimen sequenced was ileal tissue. These TCRs come from an adult with Crohn's disease. Each CDR3 is given with its conserved first and last residue. A D gene is named only where the DNA matches it firmly. Size values are once, few and many counts, or a class for expanded clones, and some rows have none.

clone_size,cdr3_length,v_call,j_call,d_call,cdr3_nt,cdr3_aa
NA,15,TRBV6-1,TRBJ2-1,NA,TGTGCCAGCAGTCTCAGGGGGGCATCCTACAATGAGCAGTTCTTC,CASSLRGASYNEQFF
NA,13,TRBV5-1,TRBJ2-2,NA,TGCGCCAGCAGTACAGAGAACACCGGGGAGCTGTTTTTT,CASSTENTGELFF
NA,13,TRBV11-2,TRBJ2-5,TRBD1,TGTGCCAGCAGCTTAAACAGGGGCGAGACCCAGTACTTC,CASSLNRGETQYF
NA,14,TRBV7-6,TRBJ1-5,TRBD1,TGTGCCAGCAGCTTAACAGGGGCAGGTCAGCCCCAGCATTTT,CASSLTGAGQPQHF
once,17,TRBV5-4,TRBJ2-6,TRBD2,TGTGCCAGCCGCACTAGCGGGTTAAGCTCTGGGGCCAACGTCCTGACTTTC,CASRTSGLSSGANVLTF
NA,20,TRBV9,TRBJ2-1,TRBD2,TGTGCCAGCAGCGTAGAAGGGGGACTAGCGCCCGGAGATCCCTACAATGAGCAGTTCTTC,CASSVEGGLAPGDPYNEQFF
NA,18,TRBV10-3,TRBJ2-3,TRBD2,TGTGCCATCAGTGTCCCGACTAGCGGGGGAGGTAGCACAGATACGCAGTATTTT,CAISVPTSGGGSTDTQYF
once,16,TRBV4-1,TRBJ2-2,TRBD2,TGCGCCAGCAGCCAAGCCGGGACTAGGTGGACCGGGGAGCTGTTTTTT,CASSQAGTRWTGELFF
NA,15,TRBV29-1,TRBJ2-1,TRBD2,TGCAGCGTGGACGCCGGGGGGGACCCGTACAATGAGCAGTTCTTC,CSVDAGGDPYNEQFF
medium-sized,11,TRBV7-9,TRBJ2-7,NA,TGTGCCAGCAGTTCAACCTACGAGCAGTACTTC,CASSSTYEQYF
NA,17,TRBV5-1,TRBJ2-1,TRBD1,TGCGCCAGCAGCTTGCAACCCCAGGGGGTGGGCTACAATGAGCAGTTCTTC,CASSLQPQGVGYNEQFF
NA,17,TRBV4-1,TRBJ2-2,TRBD2,TGCGCCAGCAGCCAAGATAGTAGCGGGAGCCGGACCGGGGAGCTGTTTTTT,CASSQDSSGSRTGELFF
NA,18,TRBV27,TRBJ2-7,TRBD1,TGTGCCAGCGGTCGGACAGGGGCTTTCAGGAGCCCGACCTACGAGCAGTACTTC,CASGRTGAFRSPTYEQYF
NA,15,TRBV27,TRBJ2-3,TRBD2,TGTGCCAGCAGTCCTCTACTAGCGGGGGCAGATACGCAGTATTTT,CASSPLLAGADTQYF
NA,13,TRBV5-1,TRBJ2-1,NA,TGCGCCAGCAGCTTCCCGTCGGCGGGACCGCAGTTCTTC,CASSFPSAGPQFF
NA,18,TRBV10-3,TRBJ1-2,NA,TGTGCCATCAGTGAGTCTCGGGTAGGCAGGGACAACCCCTATGGCTACACCTTC,CAISESRVGRDNPYGYTF
NA,14,TRBV11-1,TRBJ1-2,NA,TGTGCCAGCAGCTTAGATTGGCAGAACTATGGCTACACCTTC,CASSLDWQNYGYTF
NA,19,TRBV7-9,TRBJ2-7,NA,TGTGCCAGCAGCTTGGTCGGCTCTTGGTACACCAACTACAACTACGAGCAGTACTTC,CASSLVGSWYTNYNYEQYF
NA,15,TRBV6-1,TRBJ2-7,TRBD2,TGTGCCAGCAGTGAATTTAGCGGGGGGCCCTACGAGCAGTACTTC,CASSEFSGGPYEQYF
medium-sized,12,TRBV14,TRBJ1-2,NA,TGTGCCAGCAGCCAAGGAGGATATGGCTACACCTTC,CASSQGGYGYTF
NA,12,TRBV11-2,TRBJ2-7,NA,TGTGCCAGCAGCTTAGATGGGGGACACGATTCTTTC,CASSLDGGHDSF
NA,14,TRBV9,TRBJ2-1,TRBD2,TGTGCCAGCAGCGCACCGGGACTAGAGAGTGAGCAGTTCTTC,CASSAPGLESEQFF
NA,15,TRBV9,TRBJ2-7,NA,TGTGCCAGCAGCGTAGGACAATTCCACGCCTACGAGCAGTACTTC,CASSVGQFHAYEQYF
NA,16,TRBV4-2,TRBJ2-6,NA,TGTGCCAGCAGCCAAGAAAGGGGCTCTGGGGCCAACGTCCTGACTTTC,CASSQERGSGANVLTF
NA,14,TRBV4-1,TRBJ2-1,NA,TGCGCCAGCAGCCACCTGGGGCCAAACAATGAGCAGTTCTTC,CASSHLGPNNEQFF
once,14,TRBV6-4,TRBJ2-1,TRBD2,TGTGCCAGCTCACTAGCGGGAGGGGCGGATGAGCAGTTCTTC,CASSLAGGADEQFF
NA,15,TRBV5-5,TRBJ1-2,NA,TGTGCCAGCAGCTTGGAAACAGGGTATATGGGAGGCTACACCTTC,CASSLETGYMGGYTF
NA,14,TRBV5-1,TRBJ1-5,NA,TGCGCCAGCAGTTCGGGACTCCCGGGTCAGCCCCAGCATTTT,CASSSGLPGQPQHF
NA,14,TRBV6-1,TRBJ1-1,TRBD1,TGTGCCAGCAGTCCGCGACAGGGGCGCACTGAAGCTTTCTTT,CASSPRQGRTEAFF
NA,15,TRBV13,TRBJ1-1,NA,TGTGCCAGCAGCTTCGGGCAGGGGATAAGGGCTGAAGCTTTCTTT,CASSFGQGIRAEAFF
NA,14,TRBV30,TRBJ1-2,NA,TGTGCCTGGAGTGAGGGACGGGGGAGCTATGGCTACACCTTC,CAWSEGRGSYGYTF
NA,12,TRBV9,TRBJ2-7,NA,TGTGCCAGCAGCGCCACAGTGGGCGAGCAGTACTTC,CASSATVGEQYF
NA,15,TRBV9,TRBJ2-7,TRBD2,TGTGCCAGCAGCGTAGGGGCTAGCGGGAATCACGAGCAGTACTTC,CASSVGASGNHEQYF
NA,16,TRBV19,TRBJ1-2,TRBD1,TGTGCCAGTAGTACCCTCCTGACAGGGGGCGCGGGTGGCTACACCTTC,CASSTLLTGGAGGYTF
once,18,TRBV10-3,TRBJ1-5,NA,TGTGCCATCAGTGAGTCGAGTCGTCCCCCAGGGAACAATCAGCCCCAGCATTTT,CAISESSRPPGNNQPQHF
NA,14,TRBV14,TRBJ1-2,TRBD1,TGTGCCAGCAGCCAAGTAGGGACAGGGCTTGGCTACACCTTC,CASSQVGTGLGYTF
NA,14,TRBV6-4,TRBJ2-3,TRBD1,TGTGCCAGCAGTGAGGGACAGGGGGCAGATACGCAGTATTTT,CASSEGQGADTQYF
NA,14,TRBV27,TRBJ2-7,NA,TGTGCCAGCAGTTTTAGATTGAACTCCTACGAGCAGTACTTC,CASSFRLNSYEQYF
NA,17,TRBV7-9,TRBJ1-3,NA,TGTGCCAGCAGCCCCCTTGGTGACAGTTACTCTGGAAACACCATATATTTT,CASSPLGDSYSGNTIYF
few,19,TRBV21-1,TRBJ2-3,NA,TGTGCCAGCACCCTCCCTCTGGGAGGGAATAGTTCTAGCACAGATACGCAGTATTTT,CASTLPLGGNSSSTDTQYF
NA,14,TRBV6-1,TRBJ1-2,NA,TGTGCCAGTTCGGAAGCAGGGGAAGGCTATGGCTACACCTTC,CASSEAGEGYGYTF
NA,15,TRBV6-1,TRBJ2-1,TRBD2,TGTGCCAGCAGTGAAATTGCGGGGGGTTACAATGAGCAGTTCTTC,CASSEIAGGYNEQFF
NA,15,TRBV5-8,TRBJ2-6,NA,TGTGCCAGCAGCTTGGAGGGGAGGGGGGCCAACGTCCTGACTTTC,CASSLEGRGANVLTF